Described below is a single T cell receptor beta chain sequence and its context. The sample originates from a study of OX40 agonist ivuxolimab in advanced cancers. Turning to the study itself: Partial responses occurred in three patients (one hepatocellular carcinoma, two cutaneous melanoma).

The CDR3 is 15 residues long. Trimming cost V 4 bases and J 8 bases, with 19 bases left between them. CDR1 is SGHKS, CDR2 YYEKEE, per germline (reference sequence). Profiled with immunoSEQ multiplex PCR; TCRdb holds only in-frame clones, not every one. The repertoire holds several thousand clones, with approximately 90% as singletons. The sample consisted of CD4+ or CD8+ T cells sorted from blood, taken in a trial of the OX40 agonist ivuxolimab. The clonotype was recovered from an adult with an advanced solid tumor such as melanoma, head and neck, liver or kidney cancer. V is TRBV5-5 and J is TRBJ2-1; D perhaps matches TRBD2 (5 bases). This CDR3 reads CASSPQRVERDEQFF. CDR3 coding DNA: TGTGCCAGCAGCCCTCAGAGGGTCGAGAGGGATGAGCAGTTCTTC.